This T cell receptor (beta chain) was sequenced during a study of cytomegalovirus exposure and HLA in healthy donors. This clone was seen repeatedly, ten times or more. CDR3 length equals 14 residues. The V gene's germline CDR1 is SGHAT and CDR2 FQNNGV. Trimming took off 1 base at V and 3 bases at J, with 7 bases between the two ends. The study ran its PCR with 60 Vbeta and 13 Jbeta primers. Per the original methods: Roughly 11 million of the 80 million or so unique TCR beta chains counted in a later analysis were shared. This table comes from immunoSEQ multiplex PCR, and its TCRdb copy is limited to in-frame clones, with some not included. The DNA was the basis for D and trimming; V, J and clone size are from that table. Here the sample spans nearly 100,000 clones, approximately 9% being singletons.

The V and J genes are TRBV11-2 and TRBJ2-1; D unresolved. The clonotype was recovered from a man in his fifties or sixties in good health and CMV-seropositive. Sequences were obtained from PBMCs. The CDR3 DNA reads as TGTGCCAGCAGCTTAGTTTCCAGCTACAATGAGCAGTTCTTC. Translation gives CASSLVSSYNEQFF.